Given below is one T cell receptor beta chain in context. Its matching antigen is unknown. This record comes from a study of chemoradiotherapy in HPV16-positive cancers. Study-level findings and limits: HPV-specific T cells were functionally defined from only two HPV16-positive patients. Candidate HPV-specific clones and E7-related TCR motifs grew in tumor during treatment.

Germline assignment: CDR1 LNHDA and CDR2 SQIVND (reference sequence). V was clipped by 7 bases and J by 7 bases, with 13 bases between them. The CDR3 length is 13 residues. Measured with immunoSEQ multiplex PCR; TCRdb has only the in-frame clones, and not every one. Of thousands of clones in the sample, roughly 90% were seen once. Repertoires were sampled repeatedly during chemoradiotherapy. The rearrangement links TRBV19 to TRBJ1-4; possibly TRBD1 for D (5 bases). The TCR was taken from a human donor with HPV-associated anogenital cancer. This material consisted of tumor tissue, taken from a patient who underwent chemoradiotherapy. The CDR3 loop is CASKQGASEKLFF. The CDR3 DNA reads as TGTGCCAGTAAGCAGGGAGCGAGTGAAAAACTGTTTTTT.